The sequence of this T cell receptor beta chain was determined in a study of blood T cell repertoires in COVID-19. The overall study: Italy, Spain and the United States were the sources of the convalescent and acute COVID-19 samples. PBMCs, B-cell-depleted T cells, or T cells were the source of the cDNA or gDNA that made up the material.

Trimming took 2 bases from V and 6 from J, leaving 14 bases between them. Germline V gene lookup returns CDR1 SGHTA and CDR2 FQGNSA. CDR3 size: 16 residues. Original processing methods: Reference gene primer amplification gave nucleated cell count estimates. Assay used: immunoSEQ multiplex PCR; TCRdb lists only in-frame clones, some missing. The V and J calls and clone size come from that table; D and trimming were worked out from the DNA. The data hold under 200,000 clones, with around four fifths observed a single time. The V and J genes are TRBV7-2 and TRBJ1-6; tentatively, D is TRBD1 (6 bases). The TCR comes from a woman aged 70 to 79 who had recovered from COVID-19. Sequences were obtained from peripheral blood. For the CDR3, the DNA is TGTGCCAGCAGCTTATTACCCCAGGGGCTTAATTCACCCCTCCACTTT. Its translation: CASSLLPQGLNSPLHF.